Following are 19 T cell receptor beta chains from one sample sequenced in a study of persistence of HIV-infected CD4 T cells. Antigens of these TCRs are unknown. Anti-CD3/anti-CD28 beads served as a nonspecific positive control stimulus. Sorting of responding CD4+ T cells relied on upregulated CD40 ligand together with CD69. Sequencing used immunoSEQ version 4 in survey mode. The table came from immunoSEQ multiplex PCR; TCRdb's copy has only in-frame clones and leaves some out. The sample has roughly 43,000 clones; approximately 88% are singletons. The sample consisted of CD4+ T cells sorted from PBMCs after approximately 20-hour stimulation, taken from a patient who received antiretroviral therapy. The receptors come from an adult man with HIV who was CMV-seropositive.

The genes are TRBV6-6 and TRBJ1-4; 7 bases fit TRBD1. V was pared by 7 bases and J by 8 bases, with 13 bases of the junction left unmatched. Germline V gives CDR1 MNHNY, CDR2 SVGAGI (reference sequence). The CDR3 totals 15 residues. The CDR3 reads CASNLRGGGGEKLFF. The CDR3 DNA reads TGTGCCAGCAACTTGAGGGGAGGGGGCGGGGAAAAACTGTTTTTT.

The J gene is TRBJ2-2, the V gene TRBV7-3; D may correspond to TRBD1 or TRBD2 (5 bases each). CDR1 and CDR2 from the germline V gene are SGHTA and FQGTGA. This CDR3 is 16 amino acids long. V was pared by 1 base and J by 0 bases, with 9 bases between. The CDR3 nucleotides read TGTGCCAGCAGCTTAAAGGGGACGGCGAACACCGGGGAGCTGTTTTTT. Translated, it gives CASSLKGTANTGELFF.

In nucleotides, the CDR3 is TGCGCCAGCAGCCAAGAGGGAGTGGGTGAAGCTTTCTTT. The encoded protein is CASSQEGVGEAFF. The chain uses TRBV4-1 and TRBJ1-1; D ambiguous. Trimming pared 0 bases from V and 7 bases from J, leaving 9 bases between. The germline V gene has CDR1 MGHRA and CDR2 YSYEKL. The CDR3 totals 13 residues.

V and J are TRBV25-1 and TRBJ1-1; possible D gene TRBD1, 6 bases. Deletions cut 2 bases from V and 5 bases from J, with 15 bases between. Germline-derived CDR1 and CDR2 are MGHDK and SYGVNS. This CDR3 has 15 residues. The CDR3 sequence: CASSEAPGAGTEAFF. The CDR3 DNA is TGTGCCAGCAGTGAAGCGCCGGGGGCAGGGACTGAAGCTTTCTTT.

The chain couples TRBV3-1 (or the pseudogene TRBV3-2) to TRBJ2-2; D is unresolved. In germline, CDR1 is LGHDT, CDR2 YNNKEL (reference sequence). The V and J ends lost 6 bases and 0 bases respectively, with 8 bases between them. This CDR3 is built from 14 residues. The DNA of the CDR3 is TGTGCCAGCAGTTCCTTCACGAACACCGGGGAGCTGTTTTTT. Translation: CASSSFTNTGELFF.

The chain joins TRBV25-1 to TRBJ2-3; no reliable D call. This CDR3 contains 12 residues. Per germline, CDR1 MGHDK and CDR2 SYGVNS. Trimming stripped 1 base from V and 3 bases from J, with 2 bases between. CDR3 loop: CASSELTDTQYF. CDR3 coding DNA: TGTGCCAGCAGTGAATTAACAGATACGCAGTATTTT.

DNA for the CDR3: TGCGCCAGCAGCTCTCAGGGGTCAGGGGGTCCTGGCTACACCTTC. It translates to CASSSQGSGGPGYTF. The gene calls are TRBV5-1 and TRBJ1-2; 7 bases fit TRBD1. The V gene's germline CDR1 is SGHRS and CDR2 YFSETQ. The V segment lost 3 bases and the J segment 7 bases; nucleotides outside the gene matches: 12. This CDR3 contains 15 residues.

The chain employs TRBV27 and TRBJ1-4; the D is unclear. Germline CDR1 is MNHEY and CDR2 is SMNVEV (reference sequence). Trimming shortened V by 0 bases and J by 8 bases, and 13 bases separated the two germline ends. The CDR3 spans 15 residues. In DNA form, the CDR3 reads TGTGCCAGCAGTTTATCGAGGCAGAAAGGGGAAAAACTGTTTTTT. Its protein is CASSLSRQKGEKLFF.

The gene calls are TRBV28 and TRBJ1-2; TRBD1 matches at 7 bases. Trimming took 7 bases from V and 8 from J; bases not matched to a gene: 19. The CDR3 contains 16 residues. Germline loops: CDR1 MDHEN, CDR2 SYDVKM. CDR3 in DNA: TGTGCCAGCAAAGTTTGGGACAGTCGAATCGGGGGGGGCTACACCTTC. Translation: CASKVWDSRIGGGYTF.

J is TRBJ2-1 and V is TRBV5-6; no clear D gene. Germline V gene data show CDR1 as SGHDT and CDR2 as YYEEEE. The CDR3 loop spans 16 amino acids. Between the trimmed V and J ends, which lost 0 bases and 9 bases, there was a span of 19 bases. The CDR3 reads CASSLGGPFGPREQFF. CDR3 DNA sequence: TGTGCCAGCAGCTTGGGTGGTCCCTTTGGGCCCCGTGAGCAGTTCTTC.

The chain's CDR3 is CASSPGPGLAIEQFF. The CDR3 DNA follows: TGTGCCAGCAGTCCGGGCCCGGGACTAGCCATTGAGCAGTTCTTC. The genes are TRBV7-2 and TRBJ2-1; TRBD2 aligns across 9 bases. The CDR3 covers 15 residues. Germline CDR1 and CDR2: SGHTA and FQGNSA. With 6 bases clipped from V and 9 bases from J, the junction kept 12 bases outside the gene matches.

The genes are TRBV6-5 and TRBJ1-2; 10 nucleotides align to TRBD1. V dropped 0 bases and J dropped 4; count of bases not matched to a gene: 5. This CDR3 is built from 16 residues. Germline-derived CDR1 and CDR2 are MNHEY and SVGAGI. The CDR3 DNA reads as TGTGCCAGCAGTTACTCAGAGGGACAGGGGTCCTATGGCTACACCTTC. Translated, it gives CASSYSEGQGSYGYTF.

This rearrangement joins TRBV9 to TRBJ2-3, with 11 bases aligning to TRBD2. The CDR3 totals 17 residues. Per germline, CDR1 SGDLS and CDR2 YYNGEE. V shed 2 bases, J shed 0 bases, and the junction held 5 bases outside the gene matches. CDR3 nucleotides: TGTGCCAGCAGCGTTACACTAGCGGGGGTTAGCACAGATACGCAGTATTTT. Its translation: CASSVTLAGVSTDTQYF.

The chain carries TRBV27 and TRBJ1-2; TRBD1 matches at 7 bases. CDR3 length: 12 amino acids. Germline assignment: CDR1 MNHEY and CDR2 SMNVEV (reference sequence). V dropped 11 bases and J dropped 4; count of bases not matched to a gene: 7. The CDR3 DNA follows: TGTGCCTCCCGGGACAGCCCCTATGGCTACACCTTC. Its protein product is CASRDSPYGYTF.

The V gene is TRBV25-1, the J gene TRBJ2-3; 8 bases fit TRBD2. With V trimmed by 2 bases and J by 3 bases, 4 bases remained unmatched. Germline CDR1 and CDR2: MGHDK and SYGVNS. This CDR3 comprises 15 residues. The CDR3 here is CASSEVGGGTDTQYF. The CDR3 coding sequence is TGTGCCAGCAGTGAAGTCGGGGGGGGGACAGATACGCAGTATTTT.

The rearrangement uses TRBV3-1 (or the pseudogene TRBV3-2) and TRBJ1-2, with TRBD1 matching 8 bases. Germline loops: CDR1 LGHDT, CDR2 YNNKEL (reference sequence). The V and J ends lost 1 base and 1 base, in that order; junction bases with no gene match: 2. This CDR3 is 15 amino acids long. CDR3 sequence: CASSQADRGNYGYTF. As DNA, the CDR3 is TGTGCCAGCAGCCAAGCCGACAGGGGTAACTATGGCTACACCTTC.

The chain is built from TRBV7-8 and TRBJ2-7; D gene ambiguous. Germline V gene sequence: CDR1 SGHVS, CDR2 FQNEAQ. This CDR3 has 12 amino acids. The V and J ends lost 5 bases and 7 bases respectively, with 12 bases between them. CDR3 loop: CASSPPLEEQYF. The CDR3 coding sequence is TGTGCCAGCAGCCCACCCTTGGAGGAGCAGTACTTC.

This clone was found once. This chain links TRBV7-8 with TRBJ2-2; D gene ambiguous. The V end was cut by 2 bases, the J end by 0 bases, with 7 bases between. This CDR3 is built from 15 residues. CDR1 and CDR2 (germline): SGHVS, FQNEAQ. The CDR3, as DNA: TGTGCCAGCAGCTTACTCAGCGCGAACACCGGGGAGCTGTTTTTT. It yields the protein CASSLLSANTGELFF.

The chain employs TRBV28 and TRBJ2-3; D not resolved. Looked up from germline, CDR1 is MDHEN and CDR2 is SYDVKM. CDR3 length: 10 residues. Trimming removed 5 bases at V and 5 bases at J, with 2 bases between. The CDR3 DNA is TGTGCCAGCAGTCTAGATACGCAGTATTTT. Translation gives CASSLDTQYF. Combining the CDR3 with reference TRBV28 and TRBJ2-3 gives the whole variable domain DVKVTQSSRYLVKRTGEKVFLECVQDMDHENMFWYRQDPGLGLRLIYFSYDVKMKEKGDIPEGYSVSREKKERFSLILESASTNQTSMYLCASSLDTQYFGPGTRLTVL.